This T cell receptor beta chain was captured in a study of radiotherapy plus CTLA-4 blockade in lung cancer. The overall study: Patients showed objective responses in over 15% of cases, and disease control was achieved by under 40%.

TCRdb's table, derived via immunoSEQ multiplex PCR, lists solely in-frame clones and lacks some. The data hold about 87,000 clones, with about 87% observed a single time. Remarks on this clone: Its antigen is unidentified.

The study treated chemo-refractory metastatic non-small-cell lung cancer patients with focal radiation plus ipilimumab CTLA-4 blockade. General study results and limits: Tumor-origin TCR clones grew in blood after radiotherapy plus ipilimumab. According to reports, early shifts in blood T cell clones, alongside interferon-beta, forecast response most accurately.

In germline, CDR1 is SGHDT, CDR2 YYEEEE. The length of the CDR3 is 17 residues. V was cut by 0 bases and J by 1 base, with 13 bases left in between. The chain is built from TRBV5-6 and TRBJ1-4; no reliable D call. The TCR sequence derives from a human donor with non-small cell lung cancer that progressed on radiotherapy plus ipilimumab. The sequenced sample was peripheral blood, obtained from a patient treated with radiotherapy plus ipilimumab. DNA for the CDR3: TGTGCCAGCAGCTTGGGGACCGAAACCCTAACTAATGAAAAACTGTTTTTT. Its translation is CASSLGTETLTNEKLFF. Full variable domain (missing parts from reference TRBV5-6 and TRBJ1-4): DAGVTQSPTHLIKTRGQQVTLRCSPKSGHDTVSWYQQALGQGPQFIFQYYEEEERQRGNFPDRFSGHQFPNYSSELNVNALLLGDSALYLCASSLGTETLTNEKLFFGSGTQLSVL.